This is a list of T cell receptor beta chains from one sample in a study of T cell repertoires in cytomegalovirus infection. TCRdb processed the reads anew with MiXCR; each CDR3 protein has one entry. The repertoire includes 300,000 to 400,000 distinct CDR3 sequences, around 29% of them detected once, and roughly 20% sits in the top ten. What these receptors recognize is not known. The input for sequencing was cultured PBMCs, taken from culture after CMV antigen stimulation. The receptors come from a human donor in good health (CMV status not recorded). Some clones in this sample may be carry-over from other donors' samples. The CDR3 runs from the conserved cysteine through the conserved F or W. The D gene is left open where the match is weak. Part of the rows lack a size; the others show once, few, many or a class for expanded clones.

clone_size | d_call | j_call | v_call | cdr3_aa | cdr3_nt
few | NA | TRBJ1-2 | TRBV2 | CASSEISYGYTF | TGTGCCAGCAGTGAAATAAGCTATGGCTACACCTTC
few | TRBD1 | TRBJ1-4 | TRBV7-9 | CASSPRGTGGTNEKLFF | TGTGCCAGCAGCCCACGGGGGACAGGGGGAACTAATGAAAAACTGTTTTTT
NA | NA | TRBJ2-3 | TRBV9 | CASSVGRGPEKTDTQYF | TGTGCCAGCAGCGTAGGAAGGGGTCCCGAGAAAACAGATACGCAGTATTTT
NA | NA | TRBJ2-1 | TRBV19 | CASSITLGSSYNEQFF | TGTGCCAGTAGTATAACGTTAGGGAGCTCCTACAATGAGCAGTTCTTC
NA | NA | TRBJ2-3 | TRBV7-3 | CASSPSAAGADTQYF | TGTGCCAGCAGCCCTAGCGCCGCCGGGGCAGATACGCAGTATTTT
NA | NA | TRBJ1-3 | TRBV6-6 | CASSYGGELTGNTIYF | TGTGCCAGCAGTTACGGGGGGGAATTGACTGGAAACACCATATATTTT
NA | NA | TRBJ1-2 | TRBV24-1 | CATSDAAYGYTF | TGTGCCACCAGTGATGCAGCTTATGGCTACACCTTC
NA | TRBD2 | TRBJ2-3 | TRBV4-1 | CASSLSGGRVGDTQYF | TGTGCCAGCAGCCTTTCGGGGGGTCGGGTTGGAGATACGCAGTATTTT
NA | NA | TRBJ1-5 | TRBV19 | CASGLPNQPQHF | TGTGCCAGTGGACTTCCGAATCAGCCCCAGCATTTT
few | NA | TRBJ1-1 | TRBV7-6 | CASSLAWKAMNTEAFF | TGTGCCAGCAGCTTAGCATGGAAGGCGATGAACACTGAAGCTTTCTTT
NA | TRBD1 | TRBJ1-5 | TRBV3-1 | CASSLGQGLQPQHF | TGTGCCAGCAGCCTCGGACAGGGCTTACAGCCCCAGCATTTT
few | NA | TRBJ1-2 | TRBV18 | CASSPTEALDGYTF | TGTGCCAGCTCACCGACAGAGGCCCTCGATGGCTACACCTTC
NA | TRBD1 | TRBJ1-1 | TRBV11-2 | CASKRDRGPRTEAFF | TGTGCCAGCAAACGGGACAGGGGGCCGCGGACTGAAGCTTTCTTT
NA | NA | TRBJ2-1 | TRBV12-5 | CASGLLTETEQFF | TGTGCTAGTGGTTTGCTCACGGAGACAGAGCAGTTCTTC
NA | TRBD2 | TRBJ2-1 | TRBV4-1 | CASSQERGGSISGRGNEQFF | TGCGCCAGCAGCCAAGAGAGAGGGGGCTCTATTAGCGGGAGGGGCAATGAGCAGTTCTTC
NA | NA | TRBJ1-6 | TRBV27 | CASSQDVLSGNSPLHF | TGTGCCAGCAGCCAGGACGTTCTATCTGGTAATTCACCCCTCCACTTT
once | NA | TRBJ1-4 | TRBV7-6 | CASSAPRNEKLFF | TGTGCCAGCAGCGCCCCGAGGAATGAAAAACTGTTTTTT
NA | TRBD1 | TRBJ1-3 | TRBV5-4 | CASSSTDRAGNTIYF | TGTGCCAGCAGCTCGACTGACAGGGCTGGAAACACCATATATTTT
NA | NA | TRBJ1-1 | TRBV14 | CASSPRSPSTEAFF | TGTGCCAGCAGCCCGCGATCCCCCTCCACTGAAGCTTTCTTT
few | NA | TRBJ2-2 | TRBV19 | CASLSSKGPTGELFF | TGTGCCAGCTTGTCCAGCAAAGGACCCACCGGGGAGCTGTTTTTT
NA | NA | TRBJ1-5 | TRBV12-5 | CASGSEISDYSNQPQHF | TGTGCTAGTGGTTCCGAAATTTCTGATTATAGCAATCAGCCCCAGCATTTT
few | NA | TRBJ1-2 | TRBV19 | CASSRTRTNYGYTF | TGTGCCAGTAGCCGGACAAGGACTAACTATGGCTACACCTTC
NA | NA | TRBJ1-5 | TRBV27 | CASNPRGGESNQPQHF | TGTGCCAGCAACCCTAGGGGGGGCGAGAGCAATCAGCCCCAGCATTTT
NA | NA | TRBJ2-1 | TRBV20-1 | CSAAKQDPPFF | TGCAGTGCGGCAAAACAGGACCCTCCGTTCTTC
NA | TRBD2 | TRBJ2-2 | TRBV10-3 | CAISPGLENTGELFF | TGTGCCATCAGTCCGGGACTAGAGAACACCGGGGAGCTGTTTTTT
few | TRBD1 | TRBJ1-5 | TRBV19 | CASSAPLRGQGRYSNQPQHF | TGTGCCAGTAGTGCCCCGTTACGGGGACAGGGCCGCTATAGCAATCAGCCCCAGCATTTT
many | TRBD1 | TRBJ1-2 | TRBV7-9 | CASSSDRRNYGYTF | TGTGCCAGCAGCTCGGACAGGAGAAACTATGGCTACACCTTC
NA | NA | TRBJ1-2 | TRBV19 | CASKRPGPYGYTF | TGTGCCAGTAAACGACCGGGCCCCTATGGCTACACCTTC
NA | TRBD1 | TRBJ2-1 | TRBV24-1 | CATRSTGVDNEQFF | TGTGCCACCAGGTCCACAGGGGTGGATAATGAGCAGTTCTTC
NA | NA | TRBJ2-3 | TRBV2 | CASSLRGVSDTQYF | TGTGCCAGCAGCTTAAGGGGAGTGTCAGATACGCAGTATTTT
NA | NA | TRBJ2-6 | TRBV4-1 | CASSQDPLSIAGANVLTF | TGTGCCAGCAGCCAAGATCCGCTTTCTATAGCTGGGGCCAACGTCCTGACTTTC
NA | NA | TRBJ2-1 | TRBV7-8 | CASGIGRRSYNEQFF | TGTGCCAGCGGAATCGGGCGTAGATCCTACAATGAGCAGTTCTTC
NA | TRBD2 | TRBJ2-1 | TRBV7-3 | CASSVAGGNHNEQFF | TGTGCCAGCAGTGTAGCGGGGGGAAACCACAATGAGCAGTTCTTC
NA | NA | TRBJ2-3 | TRBV6-6 | CASRRGKGTDTQYF | TGTGCCAGCCGCAGAGGGAAGGGTACAGATACGCAGTATTTT
few | TRBD1 | TRBJ1-4 | TRBV20-1 | CSALDRGDEKLFF | TGCAGTGCTTTGGACAGGGGCGATGAAAAACTGTTTTTT
few | TRBD2 | TRBJ2-3 | TRBV6-5 | CASSPGLAGASTDTQYF | TGTGCCAGCAGCCCCGGACTAGCGGGGGCTAGCACAGATACGCAGTATTTT
many | NA | TRBJ2-5 | TRBV7-9 | CASSPSTTLYQETQYF | TGTGCCAGCAGCCCAAGTACGACTTTGTACCAAGAGACCCAGTACTTC